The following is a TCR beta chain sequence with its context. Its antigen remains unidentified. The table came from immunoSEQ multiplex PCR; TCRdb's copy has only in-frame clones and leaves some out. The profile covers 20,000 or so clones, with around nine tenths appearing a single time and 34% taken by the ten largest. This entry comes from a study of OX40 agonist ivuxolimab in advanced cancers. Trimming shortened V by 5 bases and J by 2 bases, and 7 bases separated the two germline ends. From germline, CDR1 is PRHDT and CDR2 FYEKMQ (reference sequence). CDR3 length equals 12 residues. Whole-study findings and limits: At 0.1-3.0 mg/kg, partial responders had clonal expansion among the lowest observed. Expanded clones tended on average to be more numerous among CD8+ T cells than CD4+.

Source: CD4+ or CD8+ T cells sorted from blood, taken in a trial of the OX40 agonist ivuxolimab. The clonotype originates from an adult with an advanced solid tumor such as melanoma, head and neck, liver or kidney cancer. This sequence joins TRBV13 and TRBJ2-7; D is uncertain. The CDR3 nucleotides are TGTGCCAGCAGCCCATGGACCTACGAGCAGTACTTC. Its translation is CASSPWTYEQYF.